The present TCR beta chain was sequenced within a study of control samples from healthy donors and cancer patients. Sequencing was performed with immunoSEQ multiplex PCR; in TCRdb, only in-frame clones are kept and a portion is missing. This table has under 200,000 clones, approximately 90% appearing once. Germline V lookup: CDR1 MNHEY, CDR2 SVGAGI. The CDR3 runs 16 residues. Trimming took 4 bases from V and 2 from J; bases not matched to a gene: 10. The sequenced material came from blood. The source is a woman in her 30s in good health. This chain links TRBV6-5 with TRBJ2-7, with TRBD2 matching over 8 bases. CDR3 DNA: TGTGCCAGCAGTTCACGAGGGGTAGCGGGGCCCTACGAGCAGTACTTC. This encodes CASSSRGVAGPYEQYF.